One sample yielded the 25 T cell receptor beta chains listed below, sequenced in a study of T cells in women clearing cervical HPV infection (dated by TCRdb to 2017 to 2018). Library construction relied on the immunoSEQ multiplex PCR assay. Entries here come from immuneACCESS through TCRdb and include only in-frame sequences with V and J called. Some clones fail to appear in such tables; in the studies checked, an unresolved V gene covers under half of the shortfall, and the cause of the remainder is unknown. The table held for this sample gives about 32,000 clones. The ten largest clones add up to approximately 6.8% of the sample. Sequenced sample: blood buffy coat. The receptor source for this set is a woman aged 18 to 75 with a cervical HPV16 infection that either progressed to CIN3+ or cleared (not recorded which).

About this clone itself: The read falls 3 residues short of the CDR3 end, and the missing part is taken from the germline J gene. This chain uses TRBV7-2 with TRBJ2-5; 9 positions agree with TRBD1. J lost 7 bases, V lost 5 bases, and 11 bases had no gene match. Germline assignment: CDR1 SGHTA and CDR2 FQGNSA. The CDR3 loop spans 15 amino acids. The covered CDR3 bases are TGTGCCAGCAGCCCCGACACAGGGACAGGGACGACC. Its protein product is CASSPDTGTGTT. The complete CDR3 protein is CASSPDTGTGTTQYF. Full variable domain (outside the CDR3, taken from reference TRBV7-2 and TRBJ2-5): GAGVSQSPSNKVTEKGKDVELRCDPISGHTALYWYRQSLGQGLEFLIYFQGNSAPDKSGLPSDRFSAERTGGSVSTLTIQRTQQEDSAVYLCASSPDTGTGTTQYFGPGTRLLVL.

About this clone: Read coverage stops 3 residues before the CDR3 terminus; the germline J gene supplies the remainder. This rearrangement joins TRBV6-2 or TRBV6-3 to TRBJ2-3, with 7 bases fitting TRBD1. The CDR3 extends over 15 amino acids. The germline V gene has CDR1 MNHEY and CDR2 SVGEGT. The CDR3 loop reads CASNGRGRGNQPQYF. Incomplete CDR3 DNA: TGTGCCAGCAATGGAAGGGGGCGAGGCAATCAGCCG.

About this clone: Coverage ceases 3 residues before the CDR3 finishes, and the germline J gene fills in the end. The V and J genes are TRBV2 and TRBJ2-3, with D possibly being TRBD1 or TRBD2 (5 bases each). The CDR3 runs 13 residues. CDR1 is SNHLY, CDR2 FYNNEI, per germline. The CDR3 loop is CASSPAVGETQYF. CDR3 DNA (partial): TGTGCCAGCAGCCCGGCGGTAGGGGAGACG.

As concerns this clone: Relative to the germline gene, one junction end is altered; a read error may explain this. The read terminates 3 residues before the CDR3 end, so the remaining end is supplied by the germline J gene. The chain couples TRBV11-2 to TRBJ2-1; the match to TRBD2 covers 13 bases. Germline values: CDR1 SGHAT, CDR2 FQNNGV. The CDR3 has 15 residues. CDR3 region: CASNLGTSGVREQFF. CDR3 bases read: TGTGCCAGCAACTTAGGGACTAGCGGGGTTCGTGAG.

As regards this clone: The CDR3 goes on 3 residues after the read ends, and that part is filled in from the germline J gene. The V gene is TRBV20-1, the J gene TRBJ2-7, with 11 bases matching TRBD2. The CDR3 totals 14 residues. J gave up 2 bases and V 3 bases, and 3 bases lay outside the gene matches. Germline loops: CDR1 DFQATT, CDR2 SNEGSKA (reference sequence). The sequenced part of the CDR3 DNA is TGCAGTGCTAGCCCTAGCGGGGGGCCCTACGAG. Translating gives CSASPSGGPYE. The whole CDR3 sequence reads CSASPSGGPYEQYF.

This clone is identified as medium-sized (0.01 to 0.1%) from frequency. Read coverage stops 3 residues before the CDR3 terminus; the germline J gene supplies the remainder. The chain carries TRBV4-1 and TRBJ2-7, with D tentatively TRBD1 (6 bases). The CDR3 contains 16 residues. Trimming removed 3 bases at V and 3 bases at J, with 18 bases between. Per germline, CDR1 MGHRA and CDR2 YSYEKL. CDR3 residues: CASSQARDNHHYEQYF. Incomplete CDR3 DNA: TGCGCCAGCAGCCAGGCACGGGACAACCACCACTACGAG.

Details on this clone: The read terminates 3 residues before the CDR3 end, so the remaining end is supplied by the germline J gene. V and J are TRBV20-1 and TRBJ1-2, with 7 bases matching TRBD1. The V segment lost 5 bases and the J segment 4 bases; nucleotides outside the gene matches: 4. This CDR3 is 12 amino acids long. Germline lookup yields CDR1 DFQATT and CDR2 SNEGSKA (reference sequence). The CDR3 DNA, read in part, is TGCAGTGCTGGGGGGACAGCCTATGGC. Amino acid sequence: CSAGGTAYG. The CDR3 in full is CSAGGTAYGYTF.

Regarding this clone: The observed sequence ends 3 residues before the CDR3 terminus, with the missing tail filled in from the germline J gene. The gene calls are TRBV19 and TRBJ1-1, with D maybe TRBD1 (6 bases). The CDR3 sequence is 14 residues long. Deletions cut 6 bases from V and 6 bases from J, with 17 bases between. Germline CDR1 is LNHDA and CDR2 is SQIVND (reference sequence). CDR3 DNA, as far as it was read: TGTGCCAGTAGAACAGGGATTGGTTTCCCTGAA. It encodes CASRTGIGFPE. In full, the CDR3 reads CASRTGIGFPEAFF.

On this clone itself: The read ends 3 residues before the CDR3 terminus; that terminus is restored from the germline J gene. The J gene is TRBJ1-2, the V gene TRBV27; 10 nucleotides align to TRBD1. The CDR3 covers 15 residues. J lost 7 bases, V lost 7 bases, and 12 bases had no gene match. In germline, CDR1 is MNHEY, CDR2 SMNVEV (reference sequence). Partial CDR3 DNA: TGTGCCAGCATGCGGGACAGGGGACCATCAGGTGGC. It specifies CASMRDRGPSGG. The CDR3 in full is CASMRDRGPSGGYTF.

Comment on this clone: The read terminates 3 residues before the CDR3 end, so the remaining end is supplied by the germline J gene. The chain uses TRBV19 and TRBJ2-4; D is ambiguous. The CDR3 has 12 residues. Germline CDR1 and CDR2: LNHDA and SQIVND (reference sequence). The covered CDR3 bases are TGTGCCAGTAGTATCTTAAACTATGGT. It codes for CASSILNYG. The whole CDR3 protein reads CASSILNYGQYF.

CDR3 DNA (partial): TGTGCCAGCAGTTCCCCCTGGAGGGGCACTAGCACAGATACG. This encodes CASSSPWRGTSTDT. The full CDR3 protein reads CASSSPWRGTSTDTQYF. The V call is TRBV6-2 or TRBV6-3, the J call TRBJ2-3; a weak D match, TRBD2 (6 bases). The read halts 3 residues ahead of the CDR3 end, with the missing end drawn from the germline J gene. Between the trimmed V and J ends, which lost 4 bases and 0 bases, there was a span of 17 bases. Germline V gene sequence: CDR1 MNHEY, CDR2 SVGEGT. The CDR3 covers 17 residues.

This clone is classed as medium-sized by frequency. From the germline J gene comes the end of the CDR3, since the read stops 3 residues before it. Other DNA sequences in this sample translate to the same CDR3. The rearrangement links TRBV5-1 to TRBJ2-3, with 7 positions matching TRBD1. The CDR3 is 15 amino acids. Germline lookup yields CDR1 SGHRS and CDR2 YFSETQ. J gave up 2 bases and V 0 bases, and 3 bases lay outside the gene matches. The CDR3 region is CASSLERGPTDTQYF. CDR3 bases read: TGCGCCAGCAGCTTGGAGAGGGGGCCCACAGATACG.

A remark on this clone: The read terminates 3 residues ahead of where the CDR3 ends, so the germline J gene completes it. The gene calls are TRBV20-1 and TRBJ1-6; D gene unclear. This CDR3 is 14 amino acids long. V was trimmed by 0 bases and J by 8 bases, leaving 11 bases between them. The germline CDR1 and CDR2 sequences are DFQATT and SNEGSKA (reference sequence). The CDR3 region is CSARDSVTHSPLHF. The sequenced CDR3 bases are TGCAGTGCTAGAGATTCAGTGACACATTCACCC.

To note about this clone: The CDR3 is cut off 3 residues early in the read; its end comes from the germline J gene. The V call is TRBV20-1, the J call TRBJ2-3, with D tentatively TRBD2 (6 bases). Trimming removed 8 bases at V and 3 bases at J, with 18 bases between. Germline loops: CDR1 DFQATT, CDR2 SNEGSKA (reference sequence). There are 14 residues in the CDR3. CDR3 DNA (partial): TGCAGTCCCTCAGTAGCTGCGGGGACAGATACG. This gives the protein CSPSVAAGTDT. The whole CDR3 reads CSPSVAAGTDTQYF.

Notes on this clone: The read comes to an end 3 residues before the CDR3 does, leaving the germline J gene to fill in the end. The V call is TRBV9, the J call TRBJ2-1, with a possible D match to TRBD2 (6 bases). Germline CDR1 reads SGDLS; CDR2 reads YYNGEE. The CDR3 is 15 amino acids. Trimming removed 2 bases at V and 4 bases at J, with 13 bases between. CDR3 DNA, as far as it was read: TGTGCCAGCAGCGTCTCTAGCGAAGGGTACAATGAG. Translating gives CASSVSSEGYNE. The whole CDR3 reads CASSVSSEGYNEQFF.

Concerning this clone: Sequencing ends 3 residues short of the CDR3 end; the germline J gene provides the rest. V is TRBV7-9 and J is TRBJ1-2, with D possibly being TRBD1 (6 bases). This CDR3 comprises 14 residues. Germline V gene sequence: CDR1 SEHNR, CDR2 FQNEAQ (reference sequence). The CDR3 sequence is CASSVRGARGDYTF. The CDR3 bases that were read are TGTGCCAGCAGCGTGCGGGGGGCACGTGGCGAC.

As for this clone: At one of its ends the junction is not consistent with the germline gene, which may arise from a read error. The read ends 3 residues shy of where the CDR3 ends; the end is completed using the germline J gene. This chain links TRBV7-9 with TRBJ2-2; possible D gene TRBD2, 6 bases. The CDR3 has 14 amino acids. Germline V gene lookup returns CDR1 SEHNR and CDR2 FQNEAQ (reference sequence). The DNA read from the CDR3 is TGTTCCAGCAGCCTAGGAGTGGGGGGTTCCGTG. Translating gives CSSSLGVGGSV. The CDR3, in full, reads CSSSLGVGGSVLFF.

To note about this clone: The read ends 3 residues before the CDR3 terminus; that terminus is restored from the germline J gene. The chain joins TRBV18 to TRBJ2-3; D might be TRBD1 (7 bases). The length of the CDR3 is 15 residues. Germline lookup yields CDR1 KGHSH and CDR2 LQKENI. CDR3 loop: CASSRDRDFHQPQYF. The covered CDR3 bases are TGTGCCAGCTCGAGAGACAGGGACTTTCATCAGCCG.

Of note for this clone: The read halts 3 residues ahead of the CDR3 end, with the missing end drawn from the germline J gene. This chain uses TRBV13 with TRBJ1-3; no clear D gene. CDR3 length: 16 residues. V shed 1 base and J shed 0 bases, with 10 bases lying between them. Germline V gene sequence: CDR1 PRHDT, CDR2 FYEKMQ (reference sequence). The covered CDR3 bases are TGTGCCAGCAGCTTAGTGTACAGCCGCTCTGGAAACACC. As protein: CASSLVYSRSGNT. The whole CDR3 region reads CASSLVYSRSGNTIYF. The full variable domain, completed using reference TRBV13 and TRBJ1-3, is AAGVIQSPRHLIKEKRETATLKCYPIPRHDTVYWYQQGPGQDPQFLISFYEKMQSDKGSIPDRFSAQQFSDYHSELNMSSLELGDSALYFCASSLVYSRSGNTIYFGEGSWLTVV.

Judged by frequency, this clone is medium-sized. The read comes to an end 3 residues before the CDR3 does, leaving the germline J gene to fill in the end. The chain combines TRBV5-1 with TRBJ2-3; perhaps TRBD2 as D (5 bases). V lost 3 bases and J lost 6, with 17 bases in between. The CDR3 length is 15 residues. CDR1 and CDR2 from the germline V gene are SGHRS and YFSETQ. CDR3 loop: CASSWSGRILDTQYF. The sequenced CDR3 bases are TGCGCCAGCAGCTGGAGCGGTAGGATCTTGGATACG.

Details on this clone: A read error may account for a junction end that differs from germline. The CDR3 end falls 3 residues outside the read, so it is completed with the germline J gene. The rearrangement uses TRBV29-1 and TRBJ2-2; 7 bases map to TRBD1. Germline V CDR1 and CDR2: SQVTM, ANQGSEA. The CDR3 is 14 residues long. Partial CDR3 DNA: TGCAGCGTGGAAGAGGGGGCCCACACCGGGGAG. Residues: CSVEEGAHTGE. The full CDR3 reads CSVEEGAHTGELFF.

As for this clone: Read data end 3 residues before the CDR3 end; the end is taken from the germline J gene. The chain carries TRBV20-1 and TRBJ1-2; 7 nucleotides match TRBD1. The germline gives CDR1 DFQATT, CDR2 SNEGSKA (reference sequence). The trim removed 4 bases at V and 6 bases at J, leaving 5 bases unmatched. The CDR3 is made up of 12 amino acids. CDR3 bases read: TGCAGTGCTACCGGGACAGATGATGGC. Protein: CSATGTDDG. The entire CDR3 reads CSATGTDDGYTF.

The CDR3 sequence is CASSMGQTGETQYF. The sequenced CDR3 bases are TGTGCCAGTAGTATGGGACAGACGGGGGAGACC. The J gene is TRBJ2-5, the V gene TRBV19; TRBD1 agrees at 7 bases. The read stops 3 residues short of the end of the CDR3; the missing end is completed from the germline J gene. The V gene end was trimmed by 3 bases and the J gene end by 5 bases; junction bases not matched to a gene: 6. Looked up from germline, CDR1 is LNHDA and CDR2 is SQIVND (reference sequence). CDR3 length: 14 amino acids. The entire variable domain, with the rest obtained from reference TRBV19 and TRBJ2-5, is as follows: DGGITQSPKYLFRKEGQNVTLSCEQNLNHDAMYWYRQDPGQGLRLIYYSQIVNDFQKGDIAEGYSVSREKKESFPLTVTSAQKNPTAFYLCASSMGQTGETQYFGPGTRLLVL.

Incomplete CDR3 DNA: TGTGCCAGCTCAAGGACAGGGGGAAAGGACGAG. It encodes CASSRTGGKDE. The full-length CDR3 reads as CASSRTGGKDEQYF. The chain links TRBV18 to TRBJ2-7; TRBD1 agrees at 10 bases. The read ends 3 residues early relative to the CDR3; the germline J gene fills the gap. The CDR3 runs to 14 residues. Germline loops: CDR1 KGHSH, CDR2 LQKENI. Trimming removed 5 bases from V and 5 bases from J; junction bases left unmatched: 6.

CDR3 DNA, as far as it was read: TGCGCCAGCAGTGAGTGGGGGGTGAGCACAGATACC. Residues: CASSEWGVSTDT. The complete CDR3 protein is CASSEWGVSTDTQYF. The V gene is TRBV10-2, the J gene TRBJ2-5, with a possible D match to TRBD2 (6 bases). The CDR3 is cut off 3 residues early in the read; its end comes from the germline J gene. The CDR3 covers 15 residues. Germline assignment: CDR1 WSHSY and CDR2 SAAADI.